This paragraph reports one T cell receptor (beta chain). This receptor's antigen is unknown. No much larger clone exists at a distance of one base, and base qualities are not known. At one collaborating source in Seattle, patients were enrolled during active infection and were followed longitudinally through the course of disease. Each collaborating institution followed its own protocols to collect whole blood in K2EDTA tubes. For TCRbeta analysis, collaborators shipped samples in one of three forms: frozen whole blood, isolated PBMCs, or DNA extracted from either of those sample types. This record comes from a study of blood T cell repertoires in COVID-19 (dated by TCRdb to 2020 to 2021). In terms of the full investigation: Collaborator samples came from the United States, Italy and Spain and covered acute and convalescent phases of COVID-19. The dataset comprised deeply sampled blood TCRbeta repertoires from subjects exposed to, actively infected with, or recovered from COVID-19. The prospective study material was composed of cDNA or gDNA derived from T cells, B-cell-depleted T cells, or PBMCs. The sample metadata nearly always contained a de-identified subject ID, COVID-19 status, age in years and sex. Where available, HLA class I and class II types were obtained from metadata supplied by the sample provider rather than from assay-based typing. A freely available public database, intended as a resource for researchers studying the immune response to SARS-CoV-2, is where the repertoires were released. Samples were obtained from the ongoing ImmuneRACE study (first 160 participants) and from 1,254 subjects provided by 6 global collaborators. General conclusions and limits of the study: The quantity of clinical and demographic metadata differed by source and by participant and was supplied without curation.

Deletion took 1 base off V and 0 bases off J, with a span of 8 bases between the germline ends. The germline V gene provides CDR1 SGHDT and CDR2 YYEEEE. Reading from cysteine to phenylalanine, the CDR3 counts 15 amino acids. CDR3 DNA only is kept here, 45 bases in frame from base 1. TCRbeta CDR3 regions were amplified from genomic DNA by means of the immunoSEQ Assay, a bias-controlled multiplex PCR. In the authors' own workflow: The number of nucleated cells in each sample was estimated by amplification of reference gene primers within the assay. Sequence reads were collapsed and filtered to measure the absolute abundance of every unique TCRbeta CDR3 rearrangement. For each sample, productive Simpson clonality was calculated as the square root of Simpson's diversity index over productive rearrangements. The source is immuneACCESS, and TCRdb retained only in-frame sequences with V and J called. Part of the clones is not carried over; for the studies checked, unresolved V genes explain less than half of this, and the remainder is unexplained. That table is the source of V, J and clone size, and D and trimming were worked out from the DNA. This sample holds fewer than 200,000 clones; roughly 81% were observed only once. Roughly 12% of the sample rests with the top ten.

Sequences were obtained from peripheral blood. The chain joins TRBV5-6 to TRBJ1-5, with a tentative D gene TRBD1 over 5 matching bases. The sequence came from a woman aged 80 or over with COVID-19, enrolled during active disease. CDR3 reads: CASSLIGDSNQPQHF. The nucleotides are TGTGCCAGCAGCTTGATAGGGGATAGCAATCAGCCCCAGCATTTT.